This TCR beta chain stems from a study of shared clonotypes between healthy human individuals. Original handling: Quality scores were absent from the junction-only immunoSEQ sequences, so filtering differed. The protocol was immunoSEQ multiplex PCR, while the TCRdb copy is restricted to in-frame clones and leaves out a portion. The V and J calls and clone size were taken over from that table, and D and trimming were inferred from the DNA. Of fewer than 3 million clones listed, around 93% were seen once; the top ten hold 0.3% to 0.4%. Details on this clone: Its specificity is unknown.

V gave up 3 bases and J gave up 2 bases; unmatched junction bases: 9. CDR1 is SGDLS, CDR2 YYNGEE, per germline. The CDR3 runs 16 residues. Study conclusions and caveats: All-four-donor shared clonotypes had higher generation probabilities than non-shared clonotypes did. Some naive CD4 clonotypes, around 5%, turned up in common across a few donors. Depth was large, yet rarefaction showed that sorted-subset sequencing was incomplete.

The sequence was obtained from a man aged 18-30 years in good health. Some clones in this sample may be carry-over from other donors' samples. This chain links TRBV9 with TRBJ2-3; 7 nucleotides line up with TRBD2. Sequenced sample: naive CD4+ T cells from PBMCs. Subset specified: CD45RA+ positively selected. The CDR3: CASSGMSGRDTDTQYF. Written as DNA, the CDR3 is TGTGCCAGCAGCGGAATGAGTGGGAGGGACACAGATACGCAGTATTTT.